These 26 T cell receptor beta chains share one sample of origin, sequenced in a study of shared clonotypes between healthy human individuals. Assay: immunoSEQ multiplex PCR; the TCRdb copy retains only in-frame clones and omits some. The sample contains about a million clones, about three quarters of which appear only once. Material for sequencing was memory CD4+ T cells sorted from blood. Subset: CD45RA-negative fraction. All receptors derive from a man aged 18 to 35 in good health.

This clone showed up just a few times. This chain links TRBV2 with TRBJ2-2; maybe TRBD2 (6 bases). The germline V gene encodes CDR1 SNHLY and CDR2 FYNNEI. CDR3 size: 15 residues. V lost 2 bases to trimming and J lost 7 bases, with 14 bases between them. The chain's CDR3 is CASSETAHSGGELFF. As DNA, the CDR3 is TGTGCCAGCAGTGAAACCGCACATAGCGGCGGGGAGCTGTTTTTT.

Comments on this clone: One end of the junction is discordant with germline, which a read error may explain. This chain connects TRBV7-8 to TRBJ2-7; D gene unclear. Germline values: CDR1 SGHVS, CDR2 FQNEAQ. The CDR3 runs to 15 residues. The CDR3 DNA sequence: TGTGCCAGCAGCATAGCCCGTTCCCCGCCTTACGAGCAGTACTTC. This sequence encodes CASSIARSPPYEQYF.

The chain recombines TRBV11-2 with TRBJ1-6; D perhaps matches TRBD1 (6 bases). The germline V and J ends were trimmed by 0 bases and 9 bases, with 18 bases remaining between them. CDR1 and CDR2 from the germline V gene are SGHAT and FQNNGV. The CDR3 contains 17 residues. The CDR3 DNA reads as TGTGCCAGCAGCTTAGAGGGGATAGGGACAAGGCTTTCACCCCTCCACTTT. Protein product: CASSLEGIGTRLSPLHF.

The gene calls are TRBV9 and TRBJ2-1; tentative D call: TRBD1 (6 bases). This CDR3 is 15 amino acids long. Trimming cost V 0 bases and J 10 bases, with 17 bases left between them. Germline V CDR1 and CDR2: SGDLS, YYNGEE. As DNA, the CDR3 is TGTGCCAGCAGCGTAGCGACCTTGGGGGCAGGGGAGCAGTTCTTC. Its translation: CASSVATLGAGEQFF.

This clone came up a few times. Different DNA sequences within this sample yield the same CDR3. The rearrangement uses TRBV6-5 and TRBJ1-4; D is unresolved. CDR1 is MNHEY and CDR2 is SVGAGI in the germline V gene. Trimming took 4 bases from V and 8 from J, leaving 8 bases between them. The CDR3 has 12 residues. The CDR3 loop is CASSSTGEKLFF. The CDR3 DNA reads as TGTGCCAGCAGTTCCACGGGCGAAAAACTGTTTTTT.

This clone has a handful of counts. The chain's CDR3 is CASSLYRGNGYGYTF. CDR3 sequence (DNA): TGTGCCAGCAGCTTATACCGGGGGAATGGATATGGCTACACCTTC. The V and J genes are TRBV7-9 and TRBJ1-2; weak D call: TRBD1 (5 bases). Germline CDR1 SEHNR, CDR2 FQNEAQ (reference sequence). Trimming pared 2 bases from V and 5 bases from J, leaving 15 bases between. This CDR3 has 15 residues.

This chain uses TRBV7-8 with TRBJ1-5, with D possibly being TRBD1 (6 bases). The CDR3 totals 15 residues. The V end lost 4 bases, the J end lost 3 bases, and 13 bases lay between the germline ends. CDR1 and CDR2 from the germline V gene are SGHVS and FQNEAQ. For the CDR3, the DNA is TGTGCCAGCAGCTCGCAAGACAGGCCCAATCAGCCCCAGCATTTT. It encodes CASSSQDRPNQPQHF.

The CDR3 DNA is TGTGCCAGCAGCCTATACACGTCAGACGGGTCTCTGGGGGGAAACACCATATATTTT. Amino acid sequence: CASSLYTSDGSLGGNTIYF. This chain links TRBV9 with TRBJ1-3; D not resolved. The V gene lost 4 bases and the J gene lost 4 bases, with 27 bases spanning the gap. CDR3 length: 19 residues. CDR1 SGDLS and CDR2 YYNGEE come from the germline V gene.

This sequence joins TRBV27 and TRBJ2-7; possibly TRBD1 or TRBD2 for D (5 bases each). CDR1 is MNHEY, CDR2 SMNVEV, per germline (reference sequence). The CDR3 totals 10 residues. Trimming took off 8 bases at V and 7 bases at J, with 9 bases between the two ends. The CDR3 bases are TGTGCCAGCTTCTGGGGGGAGCAGTACTTC. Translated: CASFWGEQYF.

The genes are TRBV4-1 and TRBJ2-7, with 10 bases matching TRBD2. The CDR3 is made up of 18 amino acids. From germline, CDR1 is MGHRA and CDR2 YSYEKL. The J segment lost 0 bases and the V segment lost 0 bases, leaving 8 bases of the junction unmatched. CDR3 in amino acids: CASSQDKKLAGVSYEQYF. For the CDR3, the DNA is TGCGCCAGCAGCCAAGATAAAAAGCTAGCGGGAGTCTCCTACGAGCAGTACTTC.

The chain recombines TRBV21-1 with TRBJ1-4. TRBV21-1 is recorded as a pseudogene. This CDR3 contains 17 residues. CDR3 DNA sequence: TGTGCCAGCAGCAAAGAAAGGAAGTACGCAACTAATGAAAAACTGTTTTTT. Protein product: CASSKERKYATNEKLFF.

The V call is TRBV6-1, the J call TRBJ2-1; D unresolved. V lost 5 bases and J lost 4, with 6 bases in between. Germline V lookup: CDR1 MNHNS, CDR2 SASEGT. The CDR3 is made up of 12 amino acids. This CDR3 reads CASSRVYNEQFF. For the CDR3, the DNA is TGTGCCAGCAGTCGCGTGTACAATGAGCAGTTCTTC.

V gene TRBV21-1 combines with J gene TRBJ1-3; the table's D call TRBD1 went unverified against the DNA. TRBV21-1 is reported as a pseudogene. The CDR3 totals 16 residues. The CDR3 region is CASSSPGGSSGNTIYF. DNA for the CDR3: TGTGCCAGCAGCAGCCCAGGGGGCAGTTCTGGAAACACCATATATTTT.

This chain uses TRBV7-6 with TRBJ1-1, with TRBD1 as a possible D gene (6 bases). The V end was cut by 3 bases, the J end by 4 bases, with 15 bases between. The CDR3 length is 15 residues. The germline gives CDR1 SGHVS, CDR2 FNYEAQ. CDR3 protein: CASSFNRGASTEAFF. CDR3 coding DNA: TGTGCCAGCAGCTTTAATCGGGGGGCCTCCACTGAAGCTTTCTTT.

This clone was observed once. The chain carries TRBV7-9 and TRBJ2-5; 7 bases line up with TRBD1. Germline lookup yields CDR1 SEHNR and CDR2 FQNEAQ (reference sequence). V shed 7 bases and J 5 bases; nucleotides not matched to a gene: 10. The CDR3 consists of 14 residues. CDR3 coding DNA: TGTGCCAGCAATACAGGGGTTGGTGGCGAGACCCAGTACTTC. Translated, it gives CASNTGVGGETQYF.

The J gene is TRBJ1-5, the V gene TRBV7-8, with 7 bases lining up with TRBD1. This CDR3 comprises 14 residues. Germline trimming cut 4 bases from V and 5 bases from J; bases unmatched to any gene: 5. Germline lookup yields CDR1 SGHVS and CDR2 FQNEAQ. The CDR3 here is CASSSDRVYQPQHF. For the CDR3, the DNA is TGTGCCAGCAGCTCAGACAGGGTCTATCAGCCCCAGCATTTT.

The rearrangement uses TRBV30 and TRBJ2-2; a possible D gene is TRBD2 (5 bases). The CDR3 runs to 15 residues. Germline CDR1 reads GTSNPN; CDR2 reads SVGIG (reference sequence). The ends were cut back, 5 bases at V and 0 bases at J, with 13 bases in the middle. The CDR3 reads CAWSDMDSNTGELFF. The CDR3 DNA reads TGTGCCTGGTCCGACATGGACTCGAACACCGGGGAGCTGTTTTTT.

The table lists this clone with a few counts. CDR3 sequence: CASSLRGVDEQFF. Here the CDR3 DNA reads TGCGCCAGCAGCTTGCGGGGGGTTGATGAGCAGTTCTTC. J is TRBJ2-1 and V is TRBV5-1; 7 nucleotides match TRBD2. CDR1 and CDR2 from the germline V gene are SGHRS and YFSETQ. The CDR3 is made up of 13 amino acids. The V and J ends lost 1 base and 8 bases, in that order; junction bases with no gene match: 3.

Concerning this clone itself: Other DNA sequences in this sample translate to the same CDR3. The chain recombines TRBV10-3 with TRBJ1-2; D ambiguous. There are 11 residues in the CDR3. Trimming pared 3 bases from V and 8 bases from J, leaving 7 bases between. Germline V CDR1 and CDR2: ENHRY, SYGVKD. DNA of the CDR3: TGTGCCATCAGTGACTTGGGAGGCTACACCTTC. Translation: CAISDLGGYTF.

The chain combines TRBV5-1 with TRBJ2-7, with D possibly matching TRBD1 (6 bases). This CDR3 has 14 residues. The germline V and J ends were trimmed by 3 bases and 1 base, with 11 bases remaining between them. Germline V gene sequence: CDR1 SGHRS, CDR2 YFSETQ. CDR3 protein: CASSYGTYSYEQYF. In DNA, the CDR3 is TGCGCCAGCAGCTACGGGACATATTCCTACGAGCAGTACTTC.

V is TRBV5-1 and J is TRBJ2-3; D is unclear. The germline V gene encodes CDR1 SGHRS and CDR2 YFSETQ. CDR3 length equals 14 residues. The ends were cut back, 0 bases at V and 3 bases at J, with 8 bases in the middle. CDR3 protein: CASSLVPGTDTQYF. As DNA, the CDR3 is TGCGCCAGCAGCTTGGTTCCCGGGACAGATACGCAGTATTTT.

CDR3 amino acids: CASSPGQGSGPDTQYF. The DNA of the CDR3 is TGCGCCAGCAGCCCGGGACAGGGATCAGGGCCAGATACGCAGTATTTT. V usage is TRBV4-1 and J usage is TRBJ2-3, with 9 bases identical to TRBD1. Trimming took 4 bases from V and 4 from J; bases not matched to a gene: 9. Germline V gene sequence: CDR1 MGHRA, CDR2 YSYEKL. The CDR3 contains 16 residues.

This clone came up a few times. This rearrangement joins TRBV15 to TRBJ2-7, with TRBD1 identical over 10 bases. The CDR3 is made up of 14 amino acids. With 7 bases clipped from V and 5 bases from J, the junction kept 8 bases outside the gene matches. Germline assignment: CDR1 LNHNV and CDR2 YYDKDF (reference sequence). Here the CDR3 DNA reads TGTGCCACCACCAGGGACAGGGGTAGGCACGAGCAGTACTTC. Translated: CATTRDRGRHEQYF.

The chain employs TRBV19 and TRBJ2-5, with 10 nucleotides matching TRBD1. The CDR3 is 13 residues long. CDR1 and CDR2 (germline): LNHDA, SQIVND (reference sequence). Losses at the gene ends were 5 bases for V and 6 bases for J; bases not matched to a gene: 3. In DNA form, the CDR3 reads TGTGCCAGTAGTGAGACAGGGGGCAAGACCCAGTACTTC. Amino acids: CASSETGGKTQYF. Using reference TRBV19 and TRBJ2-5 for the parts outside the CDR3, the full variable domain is DGGITQSPKYLFRKEGQNVTLSCEQNLNHDAMYWYRQDPGQGLRLIYYSQIVNDFQKGDIAEGYSVSREKKESFPLTVTSAQKNPTAFYLCASSETGGKTQYFGPGTRLLVL.

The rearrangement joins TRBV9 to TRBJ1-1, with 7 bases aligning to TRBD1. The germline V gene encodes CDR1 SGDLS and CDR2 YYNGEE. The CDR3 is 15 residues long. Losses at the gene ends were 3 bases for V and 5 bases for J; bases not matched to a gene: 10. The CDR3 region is CASSGQGGAGTEAFF. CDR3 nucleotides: TGTGCCAGCAGCGGGCAGGGGGGTGCGGGAACTGAAGCTTTCTTT.

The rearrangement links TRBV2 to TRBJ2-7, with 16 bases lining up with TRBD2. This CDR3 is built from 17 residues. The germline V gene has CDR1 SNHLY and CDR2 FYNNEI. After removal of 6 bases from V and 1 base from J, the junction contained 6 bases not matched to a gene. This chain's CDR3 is CASRTGTSGRGSYEQYF. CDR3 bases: TGTGCCAGCAGAACCGGGACTAGCGGGAGGGGATCCTACGAGCAGTACTTC.